This T cell receptor (beta chain) was identified in a study of CD8+CD57+ T cells in acquired aplastic anemia. Overall study: Mean read depth for CD4+ cells from healthy donors was roughly 11 million. Study-wide findings and caveats: Shared by patients and controls, just under 30 CD8+ CDR3s were abundant in patients. Researchers reported that CD8+ Simpson's diversity was not significantly different in patients versus controls.

This clonotype was seen many times. What it recognizes is unknown. CDR3 and TCR beta VDJ profiling relied on a genomic DNA template. TCRdb ran MiXCR on the reads and lists one entry per CDR3 protein. The sample carries about 210,000 distinct CDR3 sequences, approximately 35% recorded once. V lost 6 bases, J lost 3 bases, and 11 bases lay in between. The length of the CDR3 is 13 residues. The clonotype originates from a human donor in good health, serving as a control. The sequenced sample was sorted CD4+, CD8+, or CD8+CD57+ T cells (not recorded which) from PBMCs. The chain carries TRBV12-3 or TRBV12-4 and TRBJ1-2; no definite D call. The CDR3 here is CASRASWDYGYTF. DNA for the CDR3: TGTGCCAGCAGGGCGTCATGGGACTATGGCTACACCTTC.